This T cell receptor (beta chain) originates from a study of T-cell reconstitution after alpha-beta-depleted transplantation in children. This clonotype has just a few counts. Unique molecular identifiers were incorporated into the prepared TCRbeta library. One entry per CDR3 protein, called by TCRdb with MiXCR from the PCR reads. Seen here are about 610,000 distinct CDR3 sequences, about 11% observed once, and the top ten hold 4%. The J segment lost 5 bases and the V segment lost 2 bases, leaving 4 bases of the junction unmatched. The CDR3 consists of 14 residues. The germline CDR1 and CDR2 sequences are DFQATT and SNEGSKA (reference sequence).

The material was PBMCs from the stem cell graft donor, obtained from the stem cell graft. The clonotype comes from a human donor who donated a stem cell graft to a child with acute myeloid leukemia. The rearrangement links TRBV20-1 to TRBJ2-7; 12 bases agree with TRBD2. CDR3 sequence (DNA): TGCAGTGCTAGACTGACTAGCGGGAGTAACGAGCAGTACTTC. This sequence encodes CSARLTSGSNEQYF.